Below are 7 T cell receptor beta chains sequenced from a single sample in a study of cytomegalovirus exposure and HLA in healthy donors. Here immunoSEQ multiplex PCR was the method, and the copy in TCRdb shows in-frame clones only, minus some. This sample has 200,000 to 250,000 clones, with 75% to 90% found just once. Sequencing input: PBMCs. The receptors stem from a woman aged 25 to 39 in good health and CMV-seropositive.

The J gene is TRBJ1-2, the V gene TRBV2; D uncertain. V was clipped by 8 bases and J by 4 bases, with 11 bases between them. Per the germline V gene, CDR1 is SNHLY and CDR2 is FYNNEI. The CDR3 covers 12 residues. In nucleotides, the CDR3 is TGTGCCAGCCGGGGAAGGGTCTATGGCTACACCTTC. Amino acids: CASRGRVYGYTF.

The chain combines TRBV7-9 with TRBJ1-2; 10 nucleotides line up with TRBD1. Germline lookup yields CDR1 SEHNR and CDR2 FQNEAQ (reference sequence). J gave up 6 bases and V 5 bases, and 6 bases lay outside the gene matches. The CDR3 has 14 residues. Here the CDR3 DNA reads TGTGCCAGCAGCCACGGACAGGGGGTCGATGGCTACACCTTC. This sequence encodes CASSHGQGVDGYTF.

V usage is TRBV6-5 and J usage is TRBJ2-7; TRBD2 is a possible D gene (6 bases). Germline V gives CDR1 MNHEY, CDR2 SVGAGI. Trimming pared 2 bases from V and 1 base from J, leaving 12 bases between. CDR3 length: 15 amino acids. CDR3 sequence: CASSYGLYPSYEQYF. DNA of the CDR3: TGTGCCAGCAGTTACGGACTATACCCATCCTACGAGCAGTACTTC.

The gene calls are TRBV11-3 and TRBJ2-7, with 12 bases lining up with TRBD2. From germline, CDR1 is SGHNT and CDR2 YENEEA. Trimming cost V 4 bases and J 7 bases; bases outside gene matches: 8. This CDR3 is built from 15 residues. DNA of the CDR3: TGTGCCAGCAGCTCGACTAGCGGGGGAGCGGGGGAGCAGTACTTC. Its protein is CASSSTSGGAGEQYF.

The chain links TRBV2 to TRBJ1-3; D might be TRBD1 (5 bases). The CDR3 covers 14 residues. Trimming removed 7 bases at V and 8 bases at J, with 18 bases between. From germline, CDR1 is SNHLY and CDR2 FYNNEI. CDR3 sequence reads: CASTSKGTGDTIYF. As DNA, the CDR3 is TGTGCCAGCACTTCTAAGGGAACGGGGGACACCATATATTTT. Variable domain in full (rest from reference TRBV2 and TRBJ1-3): EPEVTQTPSHQVTQMGQEVILRCVPISNHLYFYWYRQILGQKVEFLVSFYNNEISEKSEIFDDQFSVERPDGSNFTLKIRSTKLEDSAMYFCASTSKGTGDTIYFGEGSWLTVV.

The chain combines TRBV7-9 with TRBJ2-1; a weak D match, TRBD2 (6 bases). The CDR3 has 18 residues. Deletions cut 0 bases from V and 8 bases from J, with 23 bases between. CDR1 is SEHNR and CDR2 is FQNEAQ in the germline V gene (reference sequence). The chain's CDR3 is CASSLALLADLGLDEQFF. CDR3 coding DNA: TGTGCCAGCAGCTTAGCGCTCTTAGCGGACCTCGGGTTGGATGAGCAGTTCTTC.

The J gene is TRBJ2-1, the V gene TRBV5-1; TRBD2 matches 8 bases. The CDR3 has 15 amino acids. V shed 0 bases and J 8 bases; nucleotides not matched to a gene: 7. Looked up from germline, CDR1 is SGHRS and CDR2 is YFSETQ. CDR3 in DNA: TGCGCCAGCAGCTTGGATAGCGGGATTCGGGATGAGCAGTTCTTC. Translating it yields CASSLDSGIRDEQFF.